Following are 23 T cell receptor beta chains from one sample sequenced in a study of T cell responses to AZD1222 COVID-19 vaccine. Using immunoSEQ multiplex PCR, the repertoire was profiled, and TCRdb retains in-frame clones only, with some absent. The sample has about 200,000 clones; approximately 94% are singletons. The input for sequencing was peripheral blood, taken 28 days after the second dose of the MenACWY control vaccine. The origin of the receptors is an adult who received the MenACWY meningococcal vaccine as a control.

The gene calls are TRBV3-1 (or the pseudogene TRBV3-2) and TRBJ2-7, with 9 positions matching TRBD1. CDR1 is LGHDT, CDR2 YNNKEL, per germline (reference sequence). The CDR3 has 12 amino acids. Trimming removed 4 bases from V and 12 bases from J; junction bases left unmatched: 7. The CDR3 reads CASSPGTGPLYF. The CDR3 DNA sequence: TGTGCCAGCAGCCCGGGGACAGGGCCCCTGTACTTC.

This rearrangement joins TRBV6-5 to TRBJ1-3, with D unclear. Germline values: CDR1 MNHEY, CDR2 SVGAGI. Trimming pared 6 bases from V and 1 base from J, leaving 13 bases between. CDR3 length equals 15 residues. This chain's CDR3 is CASRPHQLSGNTIYF. In DNA, the CDR3 is TGTGCCAGCAGACCTCACCAGTTGTCTGGAAACACCATATATTTT.

The V gene is TRBV28, the J gene TRBJ1-2, with D uncertain. The CDR3 totals 13 residues. Trimming removed 11 bases at V and 1 base at J, with 14 bases between. Germline V gene sequence: CDR1 MDHEN, CDR2 SYDVKM. Written as DNA, the CDR3 is TGTGCCTCCAGCGTCTTGGTTAACTATGGCTACACCTTC. Translated, it gives CASSVLVNYGYTF.

The chain recombines TRBV18 with TRBJ1-1, with D tentatively TRBD1 (5 bases). CDR3 length equals 14 residues. Between the trimmed V and J ends, which lost 5 bases and 6 bases, there was a span of 16 bases. Germline V gene data show CDR1 as KGHSH and CDR2 as LQKENI. This chain's CDR3 is CASSTKEGDPEAFF. The CDR3 nucleotides read TGTGCCAGCTCAACAAAAGAAGGGGACCCTGAAGCTTTCTTT.

This sequence joins TRBV11-2 and TRBJ1-6; 7 bases fit TRBD1. CDR1 is SGHAT and CDR2 is FQNNGV in the germline V gene. The CDR3 length is 17 residues. V lost 1 base, J lost 7 bases, and 10 bases stayed unmatched. The DNA for the CDR3 is TGTGCCAGCAGCTTAGTAGGGGGGGGCAGGGGGAATTCACCCCTCCACTTT. Protein product: CASSLVGGGRGNSPLHF.

The rearrangement joins TRBV12-2 to TRBJ2-7; the listed D gene, TRBD1, was not tested against the DNA. TRBV12-2 is marked as a pseudogene. This CDR3 spans 13 amino acids. The CDR3 nucleotides are TGTGCAAGTCGCTTGAACAGGGCCTACGAGCAGTACTTC. It translates to CASRLNRAYEQYF.

This sequence joins TRBV6-1 and TRBJ2-7, with D perhaps TRBD1 (5 bases). V dropped 4 bases and J dropped 3 bases, with 19 bases sitting between them. Germline assignment: CDR1 MNHNS and CDR2 SASEGT. The CDR3 totals 16 residues. CDR3 in DNA: TGTGCCAGCAGTGTTGGGCAGGGTGATGGTAGCTACGAGCAGTACTTC. It translates to CASSVGQGDGSYEQYF.

The chain joins TRBV5-1 to TRBJ2-3, with unresolved D. The ends were cut back, 4 bases at V and 0 bases at J, with 6 bases in the middle. Germline V gene lookup returns CDR1 SGHRS and CDR2 YFSETQ. This CDR3 has 13 residues. CDR3 sequence reads: CASSVGSTDTQYF. DNA for the CDR3: TGCGCCAGCAGCGTCGGGAGCACAGATACGCAGTATTTT. The whole variable domain, filled in from reference TRBV5-1 and TRBJ2-3, reads KAGVTQTPRYLIKTRGQQVTLSCSPISGHRSVSWYQQTPGQGLQFLFEYFSETQRNKGNFPGRFSGRQFSNSRSEMNVSTLELGDSALYLCASSVGSTDTQYFGPGTRLTVL.

This chain joins TRBV7-6 and TRBJ2-7; 10 bases align to TRBD2. J lost 1 base, V lost 1 base, and 10 bases had no gene match. This CDR3 region has 18 residues. Germline CDR1 is SGHVS and CDR2 is FNYEAQ. The CDR3 loop is CASSLERASGSSSYEQYF. The CDR3 nucleotides are TGTGCCAGCAGCTTAGAGAGGGCTAGCGGGAGTTCGTCCTACGAGCAGTACTTC.

The rearrangement uses TRBV2 and TRBJ1-3, with D perhaps TRBD1 (5 bases). Germline values: CDR1 SNHLY, CDR2 FYNNEI. Trimming shortened V by 5 bases and J by 2 bases, and 16 bases separated the two germline ends. This CDR3 spans 16 amino acids. CDR3 amino acids: CASSWDRLPTGNTIYF. CDR3 nucleotides: TGTGCCAGCAGTTGGGACCGACTTCCCACTGGAAACACCATATATTTT.

This chain joins TRBV19 and TRBJ2-7; D is perhaps TRBD1 (6 bases). The CDR3 has 14 amino acids. Trimming shortened V by 6 bases and J by 2 bases, and 14 bases separated the two germline ends. Germline-derived CDR1 and CDR2 are LNHDA and SQIVND (reference sequence). CDR3 in DNA: TGTGCCAGTAGCCCTCCGGGACACACCTACGAGCAGTACTTC. This codes for CASSPPGHTYEQYF.

This clone occurred a few times. CDR3 nucleotide sequence: TGTGCCAGCAGCGTGGACAGGGTAGTCTACGAGCAGTACTTC. This codes for CASSVDRVVYEQYF. The chain recombines TRBV7-8 with TRBJ2-7; 8 nucleotides line up with TRBD1. This CDR3 region has 14 residues. Trimming removed 5 bases from V and 3 bases from J; junction bases left unmatched: 6. The germline gives CDR1 SGHVS, CDR2 FQNEAQ. The whole variable domain, filled in from reference TRBV7-8 and TRBJ2-7, reads GAGVSQSPRYKVAKRGQDVALRCDPISGHVSLFWYQQALGQGPEFLTYFQNEAQLDKSGLPSDRFFAERPEGSVSTLKIQRTQQEDSAVYLCASSVDRVVYEQYFGPGTRLTVT.

The rearrangement joins TRBV4-2 to TRBJ1-5; possible D gene TRBD1, 6 bases. Germline CDR1 reads LGHNA; CDR2 reads YNFKEQ. This CDR3 region has 15 residues. The ends were cut back, 5 bases at V and 5 bases at J, with 16 bases in the middle. The CDR3 DNA is TGTGCCAGCAGCGTAGCACAGGGAGGCGATCAGCCCCAGCATTTT. This translates into CASSVAQGGDQPQHF.

The V gene is TRBV4-2, the J gene TRBJ2-7; D is uncertain. V was clipped by 3 bases and J by 2 bases, with 20 bases between them. This CDR3 has 17 amino acids. CDR1 and CDR2 (germline): LGHNA, YNFKEQ. CDR3 sequence reads: CASSQDSVVGRTYEQYF. DNA of the CDR3: TGTGCCAGCAGCCAGGATTCAGTCGTGGGCCGTACCTACGAGCAGTACTTC.

The rearrangement links TRBV19 to TRBJ1-5; D is unresolved. Germline CDR1 is LNHDA and CDR2 is SQIVND (reference sequence). V dropped 3 bases and J dropped 1 base, with 10 bases sitting between them. CDR3 size: 15 residues. This CDR3 is CASSIGGSSNQPQHF. In DNA form, the CDR3 reads TGTGCCAGTAGTATCGGCGGGTCGAGCAATCAGCCCCAGCATTTT.

The J gene is TRBJ2-5, the V gene TRBV14; 7 nucleotides align to TRBD1. There are 14 residues in the CDR3. Looked up from germline, CDR1 is SGHDN and CDR2 is FVKESK. Germline trimming cut 4 bases from V and 1 base from J; bases unmatched to any gene: 3. DNA for the CDR3: TGTGCCAGCAGCCCCCGGGACAGCCAAGAGACCCAGTACTTC. Translated, it gives CASSPRDSQETQYF.

The gene calls are TRBV30 and TRBJ1-4; D gene uncertain. Germline-derived CDR1 and CDR2 are GTSNPN and SVGIG (reference sequence). The CDR3 has 12 residues. Deletions cut 3 bases from V and 5 bases from J, with 7 bases between. CDR3 nucleotide sequence: TGTGCCTGGAGGTTTCTAAATGAAAAACTGTTTTTT. This encodes CAWRFLNEKLFF. The complete variable domain, with remaining parts taken from reference TRBV30 and TRBJ1-4, reads SQTIHQWPATLVQPVGSPLSLECTVEGTSNPNLYWYRQAAGRGLQLLFYSVGIGQISSEVPQNLSASRPQDRQFILSSKKLLLSDSGFYLCAWRFLNEKLFFGSGTQLSVL.

With regard to this clone: The identical CDR3 is also encoded by other nucleotide sequences in the sample. The rearrangement links TRBV6-5 to TRBJ1-1; D unresolved. The length of the CDR3 is 11 residues. In germline, CDR1 is MNHEY, CDR2 SVGAGI. V lost 5 bases and J 4 bases, leaving 5 bases between the germline ends. The CDR3 sequence is CASSPGTEAFF. The CDR3, as DNA: TGTGCCAGCAGTCCAGGCACTGAAGCTTTCTTT.

The chain has TRBV28 and TRBJ2-5; D is unresolved. V was shortened by 7 bases and J by 4 bases, with 10 bases between the two germline ends. Germline V gene data show CDR1 as MDHEN and CDR2 as SYDVKM. CDR3 length: 12 amino acids. In DNA, the CDR3 is TGTGCCAGCACCAAATCTCTAGAGACCCAGTACTTC. Residues: CASTKSLETQYF.

The CDR3 spells CASSRGQGTYEQYF. CDR3 in DNA: TGTGCCAGCTCCCGGGGACAGGGGACCTACGAGCAGTACTTC. The rearrangement uses TRBV7-3 and TRBJ2-7, with 10 bases identical to TRBD1. This CDR3 spans 14 amino acids. Germline V gives CDR1 SGHTA, CDR2 FQGTGA. V lost 8 bases, J lost 2 bases, and 6 bases stayed unmatched.

This clone was observed once. Within the sample, other DNA sequences also encode this same CDR3. CDR3: CASSVGQSYEQYF. The CDR3 DNA is TGTGCCAGCAGCGTGGGGCAGTCCTACGAGCAGTACTTC. The J gene is TRBJ2-7, the V gene TRBV9; D may be TRBD1 (5 bases). The CDR3 extends over 13 amino acids. CDR1 and CDR2 (germline): SGDLS, YYNGEE. The V and J ends lost 2 bases and 1 base respectively, with 7 bases between them.

The chain links TRBV3-1 (or the pseudogene TRBV3-2) to TRBJ2-7; D possibly corresponds to TRBD2 (5 bases). The V end was cut by 4 bases, the J end by 0 bases, with 16 bases between. Germline V CDR1 and CDR2: LGHDT, YNNKEL (reference sequence). The CDR3 is 16 residues long. The DNA of the CDR3 is TGTGCCAGCAGCCGTTCGTTGACGGGAAGCTCCTACGAGCAGTACTTC. As protein: CASSRSLTGSSYEQYF.

V usage is TRBV27 and J usage is TRBJ1-2; 9 bases match TRBD1. The CDR3 sequence is 15 residues long. Germline assignment: CDR1 MNHEY and CDR2 SMNVEV (reference sequence). J lost 3 bases, V lost 6 bases, and 8 bases had no gene match. The CDR3 protein is CASSFNRGLDYGYTF. CDR3 coding DNA: TGTGCCAGCAGCTTTAACAGGGGGCTCGACTATGGCTACACCTTC.